Listed below are T cell receptor beta chains from one sample, sequenced in a study of PD-L1 blockade in urothelial cancer. Generated by immunoSEQ multiplex PCR, the TCRdb table keeps only in-frame clones and is missing some. The table has under 30,000 clones, around 86% seen once. Sequencing used PBMCs, obtained around atezolizumab (anti-PD-L1) treatment. Receptor source: a man between 45 and 60 years old with urothelial cancer. The CDR3 runs from the conserved cysteine through the conserved F or W. Fields, in order: CDR3 length, J gene, V gene, CDR3 protein.

CDR3 length: 16; J gene: TRBJ2-3; V gene: TRBV6-1; CDR3 protein: CASSARTSGTTDTQYF
CDR3 length: 14; J gene: TRBJ1-2; V gene: TRBV5-4; CDR3 protein: CASRTPGRDYGYTF
CDR3 length: 13; J gene: TRBJ2-3; V gene: TRBV28; CDR3 protein: CASSRGVPDTQYF
CDR3 length: 14; J gene: TRBJ1-1; V gene: TRBV18; CDR3 protein: CASSPFLGDTEAFF
CDR3 length: 16; J gene: TRBJ1-5; V gene: TRBV18; CDR3 protein: CASSHRNFNSNQPQHF
CDR3 length: 21; J gene: TRBJ2-1; V gene: TRBV5-1; CDR3 protein: CASSSNVRVQATLSSYNEQFF
CDR3 length: 17; J gene: TRBJ1-1; V gene: TRBV27; CDR3 protein: CASSSNLITGMNTEAFF
CDR3 length: 14; J gene: TRBJ2-1; V gene: TRBV30; CDR3 protein: CAWSPSGTRNEQFF
CDR3 length: 12; J gene: TRBJ2-4; V gene: TRBV5-1; CDR3 protein: CASSSEGEIQYF
CDR3 length: 13; J gene: TRBJ1-5; V gene: TRBV19; CDR3 protein: CASSIYPNQPQHF
CDR3 length: 14; J gene: TRBJ1-4; V gene: TRBV7-2; CDR3 protein: CASSQKKGQIKLFF
CDR3 length: 13; J gene: TRBJ1-5; V gene: TRBV18; CDR3 protein: CASSDSSNQPQHF
CDR3 length: 15; J gene: TRBJ2-3; V gene: TRBV7-3; CDR3 protein: CASSRDRGNTDTQYF
CDR3 length: 14; J gene: TRBJ1-2; V gene: TRBV19; CDR3 protein: CASRSTGGHYGYTF
CDR3 length: 15; J gene: TRBJ1-4; V gene: TRBV5-8; CDR3 protein: CASSFSRQGNEKLFF
CDR3 length: 17; J gene: TRBJ2-2; V gene: TRBV6-4; CDR3 protein: CASSPGNLAKNTGELFF
CDR3 length: 16; J gene: TRBJ2-1; V gene: TRBV9; CDR3 protein: CASSVSTGNSYNEQFF
CDR3 length: 15; J gene: TRBJ1-5; V gene: TRBV5-8; CDR3 protein: CASSLLRSDNQPQHF
CDR3 length: 15; J gene: TRBJ2-1; V gene: TRBV27; CDR3 protein: CASSKRGSVSNEQFF
CDR3 length: 16; J gene: TRBJ1-6; V gene: TRBV10-2; CDR3 protein: CASSEVGTGPNSPLHF
CDR3 length: 13; J gene: TRBJ1-4; V gene: TRBV5-4; CDR3 protein: CAMAGGGNEKLFF
CDR3 length: 17; J gene: TRBJ2-3; V gene: TRBV5-1; CDR3 protein: CASSAEVLAGVRDTQYF
CDR3 length: 13; J gene: TRBJ1-1; V gene: TRBV5-1; CDR3 protein: CASSLQGNTEAFF
CDR3 length: 14; J gene: TRBJ1-2; V gene: TRBV18; CDR3 protein: CASSRNRGDYGYTF
CDR3 length: 17; J gene: TRBJ2-1; V gene: TRBV5-4; CDR3 protein: CASSLGLAGVGNNEQFF
CDR3 length: 15; J gene: TRBJ2-1; V gene: TRBV30; CDR3 protein: CAWSRTSGIFNEQFF
CDR3 length: 15; J gene: TRBJ2-1; V gene: TRBV7-8; CDR3 protein: CASSPRGGSYNEQFF
CDR3 length: 18; J gene: TRBJ2-3; V gene: TRBV18; CDR3 protein: CASSPVGGLAGGTDTQYF
CDR3 length: 16; J gene: TRBJ1-1; V gene: TRBV5-8; CDR3 protein: CASSSYSGGGNTEAFF
CDR3 length: 15; J gene: TRBJ2-3; V gene: TRBV5-1; CDR3 protein: CASSQRTGVTDTQYF
CDR3 length: 23; J gene: TRBJ2-1; V gene: TRBV30; CDR3 protein: CAWSNLGTGGREAHKKGLNEQFF
CDR3 length: 18; J gene: TRBJ1-1; V gene: TRBV5-8; CDR3 protein: CASSYRRATGGKNTEAFF
CDR3 length: 18; J gene: TRBJ2-3; V gene: TRBV2; CDR3 protein: CASSEALGSGPSTDTQYF
CDR3 length: 16; J gene: TRBJ1-6; V gene: TRBV2; CDR3 protein: CASITPPGQPNSPLHF
CDR3 length: 15; J gene: TRBJ1-1; V gene: TRBV7-9; CDR3 protein: CASSSPQGWDTEAFF
CDR3 length: 16; J gene: TRBJ1-4; V gene: TRBV11-2; CDR3 protein: CASSFWGHGANEKLFF
CDR3 length: 14; J gene: TRBJ1-2; V gene: TRBV18; CDR3 protein: CASSPPDRLYGYTF
CDR3 length: 15; J gene: TRBJ1-4; V gene: TRBV28; CDR3 protein: CASSSPRTGQEKLFF
CDR3 length: 16; J gene: TRBJ2-2; V gene: TRBV5-4; CDR3 protein: CASSLGGTGGTGELFF
CDR3 length: 13; J gene: TRBJ2-7; V gene: TRBV5-1; CDR3 protein: CASSYPGAYEQYF
CDR3 length: 13; J gene: TRBJ2-1; V gene: TRBV5-4; CDR3 protein: CASSLKGASEQFF
CDR3 length: 16; J gene: TRBJ1-1; V gene: TRBV5-5; CDR3 protein: CASSPGQGAGGTEAFF
CDR3 length: 14; J gene: TRBJ1-1; V gene: TRBV7-8; CDR3 protein: CASSINTGVTEAFF
CDR3 length: 13; J gene: TRBJ1-2; V gene: TRBV6-1; CDR3 protein: CASTRRENYGYTF
CDR3 length: 13; J gene: TRBJ1-1; V gene: TRBV28; CDR3 protein: CASSRTVNTEAFF
CDR3 length: 13; J gene: TRBJ1-5; V gene: TRBV30; CDR3 protein: CAWSRQGGQPQHF
CDR3 length: 14; J gene: TRBJ2-1; V gene: TRBV7-9; CDR3 protein: CASSSGTTYNEQFF
CDR3 length: 15; J gene: TRBJ1-2; V gene: TRBV28; CDR3 protein: CASTMGQTGNYGYTF
CDR3 length: 12; J gene: TRBJ2-2; V gene: TRBV25-1; CDR3 protein: CASSRVTGELFF
CDR3 length: 18; J gene: TRBJ1-2; V gene: TRBV18; CDR3 protein: CASSPVSRGDLANYGYTF
CDR3 length: 14; J gene: TRBJ2-3; V gene: TRBV9; CDR3 protein: CASSRTSGKDTQYF
CDR3 length: 16; J gene: TRBJ1-5; V gene: TRBV30; CDR3 protein: CAWSAGGQGRRQPQHF